This T cell receptor (beta chain) was retrieved from a study of post-analysis software for immune sequencing data. Overall study findings and caveats: Samples made in the same batch grouped tightly together by F measure. In patients, 4 to 6 TRBV segments were more frequent than in controls, with TRBV5-6, TRBV5-1 and TRBV20-1 among them. Comparison with controls showed significantly lower normalized Chao1 diversity in multiple sclerosis patients.

cDNA libraries of TCR beta carried unique molecular identifiers. TCRdb reprocessed the PCR reads with MiXCR, giving one entry per CDR3 protein. Among 650,000 to 850,000 distinct CDR3 sequences, about 45% were seen once, and the ten largest hold roughly 4.5%. This clonotype was detected only once. What it recognizes is unknown. V was trimmed by 1 base and J by 2 bases, leaving 9 bases between them. The CDR3 is 16 amino acids. Germline V gives CDR1 LNHDA, CDR2 SQIVND (reference sequence). The genes are TRBV19 and TRBJ2-6; no clear D. Sequenced material: blood. The sequence was collected from a girl aged 10 to 17 with multiple sclerosis. CDR3 bases: TGTGCCAGTAGTATAGGGTTAGGGCCTGGGGCCAACGTCCTGACTTTC. It specifies CASSIGLGPGANVLTF. Supplemented by reference TRBV19 and TRBJ2-6, the full variable domain reads DGGITQSPKYLFRKEGQNVTLSCEQNLNHDAMYWYRQDPGQGLRLIYYSQIVNDFQKGDIAEGYSVSREKKESFPLTVTSAQKNPTAFYLCASSIGLGPGANVLTFGAGSRLTVL.